This T cell receptor beta chain appears in the sequencing data of a study of post-analysis software for immune sequencing data. Turning to the study itself: Included courses were relapsing-remitting and secondary progressive multiple sclerosis; progressive-relapsing multiple sclerosis was also included.

On this clonotype itself: Antigen specificity is unknown.

Whole-study findings and limits: Those samples that were prepared in the same batch co-clustered strongly by F measure. Several TRBV segments were more frequent in patients than controls; TRBV5-6, TRBV5-1 and TRBV20-1 belonged to this group.

The V and J ends lost 7 bases and 2 bases respectively, with 12 bases between them. The CDR3 runs 13 residues. Unique molecular identifiers featured in each of the TCR beta cDNA libraries. TCRdb independently ran MiXCR on the PCR reads; one entry per CDR3 protein. This sample yields 650,000 to 850,000 distinct CDR3 sequences, of which roughly 58% are seen a single time; approximately 4.2% belongs to the top ten. The chain carries TRBV12-3 or TRBV12-4 and TRBJ2-7; D perhaps matches TRBD1 (6 bases). The sequence was obtained from a girl aged 5-17 years with multiple sclerosis. Sequencing input: blood. The CDR3: CASTSGQTYEQYF. The CDR3 region has the DNA TGTGCCAGCACCAGCGGACAGACCTACGAGCAGTACTTC.